Below are 19 T cell receptor beta chains sequenced from a single sample in a study of cytomegalovirus exposure and HLA in healthy donors (dated by TCRdb to the late 2010s). Library preparation used the immunoSEQ multiplex PCR assay. A mixture of 60 forward primers for TCR Vbeta segments and 13 reverse primers for TCR Jbeta segments was used in the multiplex PCR. Held by TCRdb, this immuneACCESS table contains in-frame sequences only and omits some clones. Under half of the omission traces to an unresolved V gene where checked; the cause of the rest is unknown. The sample table holds 95,000 to 150,000 clones. The top ten hold over 0.8% of the sample. The specimen sequenced was PBMCs. The source is a man younger than 35 in good health and CMV-seronegative.

The genes are TRBV6-6 and TRBJ2-1, with 8 positions matching TRBD1. V trimming: 10 bases; J trimming: 8 bases; junction bases outside the gene matches: 16. Germline V CDR1 and CDR2: MNHNY, SVGAGI (reference sequence). There are 15 residues in the CDR3. CDR3 in DNA: TGTGCCACCCGCTTAAACCCCAGGGGGCGAGATGAGCAGTTCTTC. Translating gives CATRLNPRGRDEQFF.

For this clone: The DNA is omitted, as the CDR3 cannot be located on it reliably, and the CDR3 follows TCRdb's listing. The chain links TRBV6-5 to TRBJ2-7; TRBD1, as called in the table, went unchecked against the DNA. 14 amino acids form the CDR3, both terminal residues included. Per the germline V gene, CDR1 is MNHEY and CDR2 is SVGAGI. CDR3 residues: CASSSSGQVYEQYF.

This chain uses TRBV15 with TRBJ2-3, with 8 bases lining up with TRBD2. Germline V CDR1 and CDR2: LNHNV, YYDKDF (reference sequence). The CDR3 runs to 15 residues. V lost 5 bases, J lost 3 bases, and 7 bases stayed unmatched. CDR3 in DNA: TGTGCCACCAGCTCGTTCGGGGGGGCTACAGATACGCAGTATTTT. It specifies CATSSFGGATDTQYF.

V and J are TRBV7-2 and TRBJ1-2; 9 nucleotides line up with TRBD1. V shed 1 base, J shed 8 bases, and the junction held 5 bases outside the gene matches. CDR1 SGHTA and CDR2 FQGNSA come from the germline V gene. The CDR3 length is 14 residues. The CDR3 sequence is CASSLVGTGHGYTF. DNA for the CDR3: TGTGCCAGCAGCTTAGTTGGGACAGGGCACGGCTACACCTTC.

The rearrangement links TRBV5-1 to TRBJ1-1; D is perhaps TRBD1 (5 bases). This CDR3 is built from 12 residues. Per the germline V gene, CDR1 is SGHRS and CDR2 is YFSETQ. Trimming took 7 bases from V and 1 from J, leaving 8 bases between them. This chain's CDR3 is CASGRGNTEAFF. CDR3 coding DNA: TGCGCCAGCGGAAGGGGGAACACTGAAGCTTTCTTT.

This sequence joins TRBV2 and TRBJ1-1; TRBD1 matches 8 bases. V lost 6 bases to trimming and J lost 4 bases; unmatched junction nucleotides: 4. Germline lookup yields CDR1 SNHLY and CDR2 FYNNEI. The CDR3 length is 13 residues. The DNA of the CDR3 is TGTGCCAGCAGCTTAACAGGGGGCACTGAAGCTTTCTTT. Its protein is CASSLTGGTEAFF.

This rearrangement joins TRBV2 to TRBJ1-2; TRBD1 matches 9 bases. Germline V gives CDR1 SNHLY, CDR2 FYNNEI. The CDR3 loop spans 19 amino acids. V was clipped by 5 bases and J by 3 bases; unmatched bases: 19. In DNA, the CDR3 is TGTGCCAGCAGTCAAAACCTCCGGGACAGGGTACCTTTCGACTATGGCTACACCTTC. Its protein is CASSQNLRDRVPFDYGYTF.

This sequence joins TRBV27 and TRBJ1-2, with D perhaps matching TRBD1 (6 bases). CDR1 and CDR2 (germline): MNHEY, SMNVEV (reference sequence). Trimming cost V 5 bases and J 4 bases, with 17 bases left between them. The CDR3 has 15 amino acids. The CDR3 reads CASSPRTALFYGYTF. The CDR3, as DNA: TGTGCCAGCAGTCCGCGGACAGCCTTGTTCTATGGCTACACCTTC.

The chain uses TRBV4-2 and TRBJ2-1, with 11 nucleotides matching TRBD2. The CDR3 has 16 amino acids. With 2 bases clipped from V and 10 bases from J, the junction kept 10 bases outside the gene matches. In germline, CDR1 is LGHNA, CDR2 YNFKEQ. CDR3 region: CASSQLTSGSPNEQFF. The CDR3 bases are TGTGCCAGCAGCCAATTAACTAGCGGGAGTCCCAACGAGCAGTTCTTC.

V is TRBV9 and J is TRBJ2-7, with 9 nucleotides matching TRBD1. Germline V CDR1 and CDR2: SGDLS, YYNGEE. This CDR3 has 18 residues. V lost 1 base to trimming and J lost 0 bases; unmatched junction nucleotides: 11. Here the CDR3 DNA reads TGTGCCAGCAGCGTAAGTCCGGGGACAGGGTTAACCTCCTACGAGCAGTACTTC. Its protein is CASSVSPGTGLTSYEQYF.

The chain is built from TRBV29-1 and TRBJ1-1, with 8 positions matching TRBD1. CDR1 and CDR2 (germline): SQVTM, ANQGSEA. This CDR3 spans 13 amino acids. After removal of 5 bases from V and 4 bases from J, the junction contained 6 bases not matched to a gene. CDR3 residues: CSVSYRGSTEAFF. CDR3 coding DNA: TGCAGCGTTTCATACAGGGGGAGCACTGAAGCTTTCTTT. Variable domain in full (rest from reference TRBV29-1 and TRBJ1-1): SAVISQKPSRDICQRGTSLTIQCQVDSQVTMMFWYRQQPGQSLTLIATANQGSEATYESGFVIDKFPISRPNLTFSTLTVSNMSPEDSSIYLCSVSYRGSTEAFFGQGTRLTVV.

In the case of this clone: Other DNA sequences of this sample code for an identical CDR3. This rearrangement joins TRBV29-1 to TRBJ1-1; a possible D gene is TRBD1 (5 bases). V was clipped by 4 bases and J by 7 bases, with 7 bases between them. The CDR3 sequence is 10 residues long. Germline CDR1 SQVTM, CDR2 ANQGSEA. In DNA form, the CDR3 reads TGCAGCGTTGGCAGGGATGAAGCTTTCTTT. It translates to CSVGRDEAFF.

The V and J genes are TRBV19 and TRBJ2-7; D is unresolved. V lost 0 bases and J lost 0, with 6 bases in between. The CDR3 contains 14 residues. From germline, CDR1 is LNHDA and CDR2 SQIVND (reference sequence). CDR3 sequence reads: CASSIDEHSYEQYF. The CDR3 region has the DNA TGTGCCAGTAGTATAGACGAACACTCCTACGAGCAGTACTTC. The complete variable domain, with remaining parts taken from reference TRBV19 and TRBJ2-7, reads DGGITQSPKYLFRKEGQNVTLSCEQNLNHDAMYWYRQDPGQGLRLIYYSQIVNDFQKGDIAEGYSVSREKKESFPLTVTSAQKNPTAFYLCASSIDEHSYEQYFGPGTRLTVT.

J is TRBJ2-7 and V is TRBV27; 9 positions match TRBD1. The CDR3 loop spans 15 amino acids. Germline V gene data show CDR1 as MNHEY and CDR2 as SMNVEV (reference sequence). V gave up 2 bases and J gave up 2 bases; unmatched junction bases: 4. The CDR3 nucleotides read TGTGCCAGCAGTTTAACGGGACAGGGCGCCTACGAGCAGTACTTC. This codes for CASSLTGQGAYEQYF.

The rearrangement links TRBV11-2 to TRBJ1-2; D ambiguous. V was clipped by 0 bases and J by 5 bases, with 7 bases between them. The CDR3 has 13 amino acids. CDR1 is SGHAT and CDR2 is FQNNGV in the germline V gene. For the CDR3, the DNA is TGTGCCAGCAGCTTAGAACAGAATTATGGCTACACCTTC. Translation gives CASSLEQNYGYTF.

As to this clone: Other DNA sequences of this sample code for an identical CDR3. The genes are TRBV27 and TRBJ1-1; D remains unclear. Germline-derived CDR1 and CDR2 are MNHEY and SMNVEV (reference sequence). Trimming shortened V by 0 bases and J by 3 bases, and 5 bases separated the two germline ends. CDR3 length: 13 residues. The CDR3 region is CASSLSRDTEAFF. CDR3 sequence (DNA): TGTGCCAGCAGTTTATCGAGGGACACTGAAGCTTTCTTT.

The gene calls are TRBV7-9 and TRBJ1-2; 7 nucleotides match TRBD1. The trim removed 3 bases at V and 3 bases at J, leaving 10 bases unmatched. This CDR3 contains 16 residues. Germline-derived CDR1 and CDR2 are SEHNR and FQNEAQ (reference sequence). In DNA, the CDR3 is TGTGCCAGCAGCTTCGACAGGGTTATGATACACTATGGCTACACCTTC. Its protein is CASSFDRVMIHYGYTF.

The chain combines TRBV18 with TRBJ2-7, with D possibly matching TRBD1 (6 bases). Per germline, CDR1 KGHSH and CDR2 LQKENI. This CDR3 comprises 14 residues. The ends were cut back, 3 bases at V and 3 bases at J, with 12 bases in the middle. For the CDR3, the DNA is TGTGCCAGCTCACCGAGAAGGGACAACTACGAGCAGTACTTC. Translation: CASSPRRDNYEQYF.

The rearrangement links TRBV19 to TRBJ2-5; a possible D gene is TRBD1 (5 bases). Trimming stripped 1 base from V and 5 bases from J, with 8 bases between. The CDR3 has 13 residues. CDR1 is LNHDA and CDR2 is SQIVND in the germline V gene (reference sequence). The DNA for the CDR3 is TGTGCCAGTAGTATAGCAGCAGGGGAGACCCAGTACTTC. It specifies CASSIAAGETQYF. Full variable domain (missing parts from reference TRBV19 and TRBJ2-5): DGGITQSPKYLFRKEGQNVTLSCEQNLNHDAMYWYRQDPGQGLRLIYYSQIVNDFQKGDIAEGYSVSREKKESFPLTVTSAQKNPTAFYLCASSIAAGETQYFGPGTRLLVL.